The 12 T cell receptor beta chains given below trace back to one sample, sequenced in a study of shared clonotypes between healthy human individuals. TCRdb's copy holds only in-frame clones and misses some; the assay was immunoSEQ multiplex PCR. The data hold 1,500,000 or so clones, with 98% to 99% observed a single time. Sample: naive CD4+ T cells sorted from blood. Documented subset: CD45RA+ positively selected. These receptors all stem from a young man in good health.

The CDR3 sequence: CASTGGHEQYF. The CDR3 DNA sequence: TGTGCCAGCACGGGGGGCCACGAGCAGTACTTC. The chain is built from TRBV7-2 and TRBJ2-7; D possibly corresponds to TRBD2 (7 bases). The CDR3 consists of 11 residues. Trimming removed 7 bases at V and 5 bases at J, with 9 bases between. Germline V gene sequence: CDR1 SGHTA, CDR2 FQGNSA.

CDR3 loop: CASSFLDRDVGYTF. CDR3 DNA: TGTGCCAGCAGTTTCCTTGACAGGGATGTGGGCTACACCTTC. The chain carries TRBV28 and TRBJ1-2; 7 bases are a match to TRBD1. The junction had 9 bases not matched to a gene; V was cut back by 3 bases and J by 8 bases. Germline values: CDR1 MDHEN, CDR2 SYDVKM. The CDR3 is 14 amino acids.

V is TRBV6-6 and J is TRBJ2-7, with D unresolved. V was pared by 5 bases and J by 0 bases, with 17 bases between. Germline CDR1 MNHNY, CDR2 SVGAGI (reference sequence). This CDR3 has 16 amino acids. The CDR3 sequence: CASSPPRLESSYEQYF. The DNA of the CDR3 is TGTGCCAGCAGTCCGCCCCGACTGGAAAGCTCCTACGAGCAGTACTTC.

The chain links TRBV27 to TRBJ2-7; D might be TRBD1 (6 bases). The germline V and J ends were trimmed by 5 bases and 2 bases, with 16 bases remaining between them. Germline V gives CDR1 MNHEY, CDR2 SMNVEV (reference sequence). CDR3 length: 15 residues. CDR3 loop: CASSIRTGFPYEQYF. The CDR3 DNA reads as TGTGCCAGCAGTATAAGAACAGGGTTTCCCTACGAGCAGTACTTC.

On this clone: Other nucleotide sequences in the sample specify the same CDR3. J is TRBJ2-1 and V is TRBV5-1; D is ambiguous. Germline CDR1 SGHRS, CDR2 YFSETQ. The V end lost 2 bases, the J end lost 10 bases, and 10 bases lay between the germline ends. The CDR3 loop spans 12 amino acids. As DNA, the CDR3 is TGCGCCAGCAGCTTAGCCTTCGACGAGCAGTTCTTC. It specifies CASSLAFDEQFF.

This chain joins TRBV2 and TRBJ1-4; the D gene is possibly TRBD1 (6 bases). The germline CDR1 and CDR2 sequences are SNHLY and FYNNEI. This CDR3 comprises 14 residues. The V end lost 7 bases, the J end lost 4 bases, and 13 bases lay between the germline ends. CDR3 sequence (DNA): TGTGCCAGCACCTGGACAGCCGTTAATGAAAAACTGTTTTTT. The encoded protein is CASTWTAVNEKLFF.

The count of this clone is one. The rearrangement joins TRBV28 to TRBJ2-3; TRBD2 matches 8 bases. Trimming took 10 bases from V and 4 from J; bases not matched to a gene: 10. From germline, CDR1 is MDHEN and CDR2 SYDVKM. This CDR3 region has 14 residues. CDR3 sequence: CATRKAGVPDTQYF. The CDR3, as DNA: TGTGCCACCAGAAAAGCGGGAGTACCAGATACGCAGTATTTT. Complete variable domain (other parts from reference TRBV28 and TRBJ2-3): DVKVTQSSRYLVKRTGEKVFLECVQDMDHENMFWYRQDPGLGLRLIYFSYDVKMKEKGDIPEGYSVSREKKERFSLILESASTNQTSMYLCATRKAGVPDTQYFGPGTRLTVL.

The V gene is TRBV18, the J gene TRBJ2-7; D might be TRBD1 (6 bases). The CDR3 extends over 15 amino acids. Trimming removed 5 bases from V and 0 bases from J, with 14 bases in between. The germline V gene has CDR1 KGHSH and CDR2 LQKENI. The CDR3 spells CASSSGTPNSYEQYF. The CDR3, as DNA: TGTGCCAGCTCATCCGGGACACCTAACTCCTACGAGCAGTACTTC.

This clone was detected once. V usage is TRBV7-9 and J usage is TRBJ2-1; D possibly corresponds to TRBD2 (6 bases). This CDR3 spans 14 amino acids. The germline V gene encodes CDR1 SEHNR and CDR2 FQNEAQ (reference sequence). V lost 2 bases and J lost 10, with 15 bases in between. CDR3 region: CASSLNGRTSEQFF. The DNA of the CDR3 is TGTGCCAGCAGCTTAAACGGGAGAACGAGCGAGCAGTTCTTC.

This chain connects TRBV5-1 to TRBJ1-1; the match to TRBD1 covers 10 bases. V shed 2 bases and J 5 bases; nucleotides not matched to a gene: 9. The CDR3 runs to 16 residues. Germline V CDR1 and CDR2: SGHRS, YFSETQ. DNA for the CDR3: TGCGCCAGCAGCTTCCCGGGACAGGGGAAGTGGACTGAAGCTTTCTTT. Translating it yields CASSFPGQGKWTEAFF.

This rearrangement joins TRBV5-8 to TRBJ2-1; maybe TRBD2 (6 bases). Germline V gene sequence: CDR1 SGHTS, CDR2 YDEGEE. Trimming pared 6 bases from V and 12 bases from J, leaving 25 bases between. CDR3 length: 15 residues. The CDR3: CASNPWGVLGSSQFF. CDR3 nucleotide sequence: TGTGCCAGCAACCCCTGGGGGGTTTTGGGTAGCTCGCAGTTCTTC.

The chain employs TRBV15 and TRBJ2-1, with 8 bases aligning to TRBD2. The CDR3 totals 15 residues. V was pared by 6 bases and J by 5 bases, with 9 bases of the junction left unmatched. Germline lookup yields CDR1 LNHNV and CDR2 YYDKDF (reference sequence). CDR3 sequence (DNA): TGTGCCACCAGTCCGGGGACTAGATCGGACAATGAGCAGTTCTTC. It is translated as CATSPGTRSDNEQFF.